These 24 T cell receptor beta chains were sequenced from one sample in a study of beta chain features in type 1 diabetes. Their antigen targets remain unknown. Broader study findings: Researchers report that Type 1 diabetes patients had moderately but significantly shorter TCRB CDR3s across all four CD4+ subsets.

Reverse transcribing all isolated RNA meant expressed TCRB transcripts were sequenced. TCRdb keeps only in-frame clones here, not all; method: immunoSEQ multiplex PCR. The data contain around 360,000 clones, 10% to 15% of them singletons. The sequencing input was naive CD4+ T cells from blood. The receptors originated from a woman aged 18-29 years with type 1 diabetes.

This clone was seen a few times. The rearrangement uses TRBV7-8 and TRBJ2-6; 8 nucleotides line up with TRBD1. From germline, CDR1 is SGHVS and CDR2 FQNEAQ. The trim removed 1 base at V and 1 base at J, leaving 9 bases unmatched. The CDR3 sequence is 19 residues long. CDR3 region: CASSLVGRGQLSGANVLTF. CDR3 nucleotide sequence: TGTGCCAGCAGCTTAGTAGGCAGGGGGCAGTTATCTGGGGCCAACGTCCTGACTTTC.

The chain couples TRBV2 to TRBJ2-5, with 11 bases that match TRBD2. CDR1 and CDR2 (germline): SNHLY, FYNNEI. This CDR3 has 15 amino acids. V shed 10 bases and J 3 bases; nucleotides not matched to a gene: 10. This CDR3 reads CANPAGLAEEETQYF. The CDR3 region has the DNA TGTGCCAACCCTGCGGGACTAGCGGAAGAAGAGACCCAGTACTTC.

A few counts support this clone. The J gene is TRBJ2-3, the V gene TRBV14, with D possibly matching TRBD2 (7 bases). V was trimmed by 1 base and J by 8 bases, leaving 22 bases between them. The CDR3 is made up of 17 amino acids. CDR1 and CDR2 from the germline V gene are SGHDN and FVKESK. The CDR3 here is CASSQGPGPSGGGTQYF. The DNA for the CDR3 is TGTGCCAGCAGCCAAGGCCCGGGGCCTAGCGGAGGGGGTACGCAGTATTTT.

The chain couples TRBV6-6 to TRBJ2-1; D ambiguous. Germline V gene sequence: CDR1 MNHNY, CDR2 SVGAGI (reference sequence). This CDR3 has 11 amino acids. Between the trimmed V and J ends, which lost 6 bases and 10 bases, there was a span of 10 bases. The CDR3, as DNA: TGTGCCAGCAGCCAGACCAGGGAGCAGTTCTTC. Protein product: CASSQTREQFF.

The chain employs TRBV6-5 and TRBJ2-2; TRBD2 matches at 9 bases. Germline CDR1 is MNHEY and CDR2 is SVGAGI. CDR3 length: 15 amino acids. The ends lost 6 bases at V and 7 bases at J; junction bases unmatched: 9. CDR3 nucleotides: TGTGCCAGCAGCTTAGCCGGGACTAGCCTCGGGGAGCTGTTTTTT. Translating it yields CASSLAGTSLGELFF.

This clone was seen a handful of times. The rearrangement joins TRBV30 to TRBJ2-3, with no clear D. CDR1 GTSNPN and CDR2 SVGIG come from the germline V gene (reference sequence). This CDR3 has 13 amino acids. Trimming took 0 bases from V and 4 from J, leaving 8 bases between them. The CDR3 DNA reads as TGTGCCTGGAGTGTTTGGAGCGCAGATACGCAGTATTTT. It yields the protein CAWSVWSADTQYF.

In DNA, the CDR3 is TGTGCCAGCTGTAGCGGACTCTCGGGTTTCAATGAGCAGTTCTTC. Residues: CASCSGLSGFNEQFF. V and J are TRBV6-5 and TRBJ2-1; perhaps TRBD2 as D (6 bases). This CDR3 region has 15 residues. From germline, CDR1 is MNHEY and CDR2 SVGAGI. V lost 8 bases and J lost 6, with 20 bases in between.

This clone was counted only a few times. V gene TRBV11-2 combines with J gene TRBJ1-5; D is undetermined. This CDR3 is 15 amino acids long. Trimming took 2 bases from V and 0 from J, leaving 8 bases between them. Germline CDR1 SGHAT, CDR2 FQNNGV. CDR3 sequence reads: CASSLRTDSNQPQHF. CDR3 nucleotide sequence: TGTGCCAGCAGCTTACGTACAGATAGCAATCAGCCCCAGCATTTT.

The chain links TRBV18 to TRBJ2-3; 10 nucleotides agree with TRBD2. Germline CDR1 and CDR2: KGHSH and LQKENI. Trimming at V came to 2 bases and at J to 2 bases, leaving 7 bases not matched to a gene. This CDR3 has 17 residues. CDR3 sequence reads: CASSPYSGLANTDTQYF. As DNA, the CDR3 is TGTGCCAGCTCACCATATTCGGGACTAGCGAACACAGATACGCAGTATTTT.

This clone was recorded a few times. This chain connects TRBV25-1 to TRBJ2-7; 9 bases agree with TRBD1. Germline V gives CDR1 MGHDK, CDR2 SYGVNS. This CDR3 has 13 residues. Trimming removed 3 bases from V and 4 bases from J; junction bases left unmatched: 1. The CDR3 loop is CASSETGGYEQYF. The CDR3 DNA is TGTGCCAGCAGTGAGACAGGGGGATACGAGCAGTACTTC.

This clone was counted between two and nine times. The chain employs TRBV19 and TRBJ1-2; D is unclear. Germline CDR1 LNHDA, CDR2 SQIVND (reference sequence). This CDR3 is 12 amino acids long. The V end lost 2 bases, the J end lost 10 bases, and 11 bases lay between the germline ends. The CDR3 region has the DNA TGTGCCAGTAGTATAAGGCGGAGGGACTACACCTTC. As protein: CASSIRRRDYTF.

This clone was seen only a few times. Other DNA sequences in this specimen translate into the identical CDR3. V gene TRBV30 combines with J gene TRBJ2-5; D uncertain. Trimming took off 0 bases at V and 5 bases at J, with 4 bases between the two ends. Germline V gene data show CDR1 as GTSNPN and CDR2 as SVGIG (reference sequence). The CDR3 has 11 amino acids. CDR3 sequence: CAWSVLETQYF. For the CDR3, the DNA is TGTGCCTGGAGTGTACTGGAGACCCAGTACTTC.

This chain uses TRBV7-2 with TRBJ2-7; D may be TRBD2 (5 bases). CDR3 size: 14 residues. Between the trimmed V and J ends, which lost 2 bases and 2 bases, there was a span of 10 bases. The germline gives CDR1 SGHTA, CDR2 FQGNSA. CDR3 amino acids: CASSLYRGPYEQYF. The CDR3 region has the DNA TGTGCCAGCAGCTTATATCGGGGTCCCTACGAGCAGTACTTC. The full variable domain, with the rest looked up from reference TRBV7-2 and TRBJ2-7, is GAGVSQSPSNKVTEKGKDVELRCDPISGHTALYWYRQSLGQGLEFLIYFQGNSAPDKSGLPSDRFSAERTGGSVSTLTIQRTQQEDSAVYLCASSLYRGPYEQYFGPGTRLTVT.

A few counts support this clone. The V gene is TRBV7-2, the J gene TRBJ2-7; D uncertain. Germline V gene sequence: CDR1 SGHTA, CDR2 FQGNSA. V shed 7 bases and J shed 2 bases, with 12 bases lying between them. This CDR3 is 13 amino acids long. Here the CDR3 DNA reads TGTGCCAGCACCGTTGGAGCCCCCTACGAGCAGTACTTC. Protein product: CASTVGAPYEQYF.

The J gene is TRBJ2-3, the V gene TRBV5-4, with D possibly being TRBD2 (7 bases). Germline V CDR1 and CDR2: SGHNT, YYREEE (reference sequence). CDR3 length equals 15 residues. V was shortened by 0 bases and J by 6 bases, with 14 bases between the two germline ends. The CDR3 DNA is TGTGCCAGCAGCTTGGCCCGGGGGGCGAAGGATACGCAGTATTTT. Residues: CASSLARGAKDTQYF.

This clone was seen more than once but under ten times. The chain is built from TRBV18 and TRBJ2-5, with D unclear. This CDR3 has 13 amino acids. The ends were cut back, 3 bases at V and 2 bases at J, with 7 bases in the middle. From germline, CDR1 is KGHSH and CDR2 LQKENI. The CDR3 spells CASSPNQQETQYF. The CDR3 nucleotides read TGTGCCAGCTCACCCAACCAGCAAGAGACCCAGTACTTC.

This clone was observed a handful of times. The chain recombines TRBV7-9 with TRBJ2-1, with a weak D call TRBD1 (5 bases). Germline V CDR1 and CDR2: SEHNR, FQNEAQ (reference sequence). The CDR3 totals 15 residues. V was trimmed by 5 bases and J by 7 bases, leaving 18 bases between them. This chain's CDR3 is CASSQLLRGGNEQFF. CDR3 coding DNA: TGTGCCAGCAGCCAGTTATTAAGGGGTGGTAATGAGCAGTTCTTC. The full variable domain, with the rest looked up from reference TRBV7-9 and TRBJ2-1, is DTGVSQNPRHKITKRGQNVTFRCDPISEHNRLYWYRQTLGQGPEFLTYFQNEAQLEKSRLLSDRFSAERPKGSFSTLEIQRTEQGDSAMYLCASSQLLRGGNEQFFGPGTRLTVL.

Here the CDR3 DNA reads TGCAGTGCTAGTATCCATGAGCAGTTCTTC. It codes for CSASIHEQFF. This chain joins TRBV20-1 and TRBJ2-1, with D uncertain. V lost 3 bases and J 8 bases, leaving 5 bases between the germline ends. The germline CDR1 and CDR2 sequences are DFQATT and SNEGSKA (reference sequence). The CDR3 spans 10 residues.

This clone was detected only a few times. The chain combines TRBV18 with TRBJ1-1; D is unclear. V was trimmed by 5 bases and J by 1 base, leaving 8 bases between them. Germline CDR1 reads KGHSH; CDR2 reads LQKENI. The CDR3 has 13 residues. As DNA, the CDR3 is TGTGCCAGCTCATCCGGGGAGAACACTGAAGCTTTCTTT. Protein: CASSSGENTEAFF. Complete variable domain (other parts from reference TRBV18 and TRBJ1-1): NAGVMQNPRHLVRRRGQEARLRCSPMKGHSHVYWYRQLPEEGLKFMVYLQKENIIDESGMPKERFSAEFPKEGPSILRIQQVVRGDSAAYFCASSSGENTEAFFGQGTRLTVV.

This clone was picked up a small number of times. The chain joins TRBV18 to TRBJ2-7; no reliable D call. Per the germline V gene, CDR1 is KGHSH and CDR2 is LQKENI. The CDR3 has 13 residues. Trimming pared 3 bases from V and 3 bases from J, leaving 9 bases between. The CDR3 DNA follows: TGTGCCAGCTCACCTGGAACTAACTACGAGCAGTACTTC. Protein product: CASSPGTNYEQYF.

This clone has just a few counts. The chain couples TRBV7-2 to TRBJ2-5, with 7 bases identical to TRBD2. The germline V gene has CDR1 SGHTA and CDR2 FQGNSA. The CDR3 is 14 residues long. The trim removed 2 bases at V and 5 bases at J, leaving 5 bases unmatched. CDR3 coding DNA: TGTGCCAGCAGCTTAAACGGGGGGACCGAGACCCAGTACTTC. It yields the protein CASSLNGGTETQYF. Filled out from reference TRBV7-2 and TRBJ2-5, the complete variable domain reads GAGVSQSPSNKVTEKGKDVELRCDPISGHTALYWYRQSLGQGLEFLIYFQGNSAPDKSGLPSDRFSAERTGGSVSTLTIQRTQQEDSAVYLCASSLNGGTETQYFGPGTRLLVL.

The chain combines TRBV7-2 with TRBJ2-5, with D hard to call. The CDR3 loop spans 12 amino acids. V gave up 5 bases and J gave up 5 bases, with 9 bases separating them. Germline CDR1 and CDR2: SGHTA and FQGNSA. CDR3: CASSPDTETQYF. The CDR3 nucleotides read TGTGCCAGCAGCCCCGACACGGAGACCCAGTACTTC.

There are a few counts of this clone. CDR3: CASNRDRAGELFF. Here the CDR3 DNA reads TGTGCCAGCAACCGGGACAGAGCCGGGGAGCTGTTTTTT. The chain is built from TRBV21-1 and TRBJ2-2; the table's D gene call, TRBD1, was not cross checked with the DNA. TRBV21-1 counts as a pseudogene. The CDR3 runs 13 residues.

This clone has more than one count but fewer than ten. V and J are TRBV7-9 and TRBJ2-7; D is possibly TRBD1 (5 bases). The CDR3 consists of 14 residues. Trimming pared 2 bases from V and 3 bases from J, leaving 11 bases between. Germline-derived CDR1 and CDR2 are SEHNR and FQNEAQ (reference sequence). The CDR3 nucleotides read TGTGCCAGCAGCTTATTCGACAGAGGCTACGAGCAGTACTTC. Its protein product is CASSLFDRGYEQYF.